The 4 T cell receptor beta chains below come from one sample, sequenced in a study of control samples from healthy donors and cancer patients. Sequenced by immunoSEQ multiplex PCR; TCRdb stores in-frame clones only, minus some. The sample carries under 85,000 clones, roughly 92% recorded once. Specimen: blood. The receptor set was obtained from a woman aged 40-49 years in good health.

This chain's CDR3 is CASSLNPHEQYF. In DNA, the CDR3 is TGTGCCAGCAGCTTAAATCCCCACGAGCAGTACTTC. The chain has TRBV11-2 and TRBJ2-7; unclear D gene. The CDR3 has 12 residues. Per the germline V gene, CDR1 is SGHAT and CDR2 is FQNNGV. Between the trimmed V and J ends, which lost 2 bases and 5 bases, there was a span of 7 bases.

The rearrangement uses TRBV6-5 and TRBJ2-5; 9 nucleotides align to TRBD1. Per the germline V gene, CDR1 is MNHEY and CDR2 is SVGAGI. V shed 6 bases and J 6 bases; nucleotides not matched to a gene: 8. This CDR3 contains 14 residues. CDR3 sequence: CASSLGQGRKTQYF. CDR3 nucleotides: TGTGCCAGCAGCCTGGGACAGGGAAGAAAGACCCAGTACTTC.

V is TRBV18 and J is TRBJ2-1; TRBD2 agrees at 8 bases. The germline gives CDR1 KGHSH, CDR2 LQKENI. After removal of 1 base from V and 5 bases from J, the junction contained 1 base not matched to a gene. The length of the CDR3 is 14 residues. CDR3 in amino acids: CASSPLAGHNEQFF. As DNA, the CDR3 is TGTGCCAGCTCACCACTAGCGGGGCACAATGAGCAGTTCTTC.

This chain joins TRBV11-2 and TRBJ1-3, with D perhaps TRBD1 (5 bases). Germline V lookup: CDR1 SGHAT, CDR2 FQNNGV. V was shortened by 7 bases and J by 2 bases, with 12 bases between the two germline ends. CDR3 length equals 14 residues. The CDR3, as DNA: TGTGCCAGCACCCTTTGGGGGGCTGGAAACACCATATATTTT. It specifies CASTLWGAGNTIYF.